The T cell receptor beta chain described here comes from a study of OX40 agonist ivuxolimab in advanced cancers. Whole-study context: Patients were given ivuxolimab, an antibody that agonizes OX40 (CD134). There were three patients with partial responses, one having hepatocellular carcinoma and two cutaneous melanoma. Study-level findings and limits: Some patients without response likewise showed low normalized clonal expansion. At 0.1 to 3.0 mg/kg, clonal expansion of CD4+ and CD8+ blood T cells had occurred by week 6.

This CDR3 has 15 residues. Looked up from germline, CDR1 is SNHLY and CDR2 is FYNNEI. Deletions cut 7 bases from V and 2 bases from J, with 17 bases between. Turning to this clone: The antigen remains unidentified.

The data were produced by immunoSEQ multiplex PCR, yet TCRdb's version contains in-frame clones alone and is incomplete. The sample carries more than 8,500 clones, roughly 70% recorded once. This receptor was taken from an adult with an advanced solid tumor such as melanoma, head and neck, liver or kidney cancer. The input for sequencing was CD4+ or CD8+ T cells sorted from blood, taken in a trial of the OX40 agonist ivuxolimab. The chain employs TRBV2 and TRBJ1-1; perhaps TRBD1 as D (5 bases). The CDR3 sequence: CASIPLKGVNTEAFF. Here the CDR3 DNA reads TGTGCCAGCATCCCACTCAAAGGGGTTAACACTGAAGCTTTCTTT.